The sequence of this T cell receptor (beta chain) was determined in a study of STAT5B mutations in CD4+ large granular lymphocyte leukemia. Germline lookup yields CDR1 SGHRS and CDR2 YFSETQ. The CDR3 runs to 13 residues. The method was immunoSEQ multiplex PCR; TCRdb's version includes in-frame clones alone and lacks a portion of them. This sample has about 35,000 clones, with 68% found just once. The V gene is TRBV5-1, the J gene TRBJ2-5, with D perhaps TRBD1 (7 bases). The assigned J gene may be wrong: the sequence end matches TRBJ2-7 better. Sequenced: CD4+ T cells from blood buffy coats. This clonotype originated in a human donor in good health. CDR3 DNA: TGCGCCAGCAGCTCCCAGGGGGGCTACGAGCAGTACTTC. Translating gives CASSSQGGYEQYF.